This T cell receptor (beta chain) derives from a study of blood T cell repertoires in COVID-19. About the study: Researchers got acute and convalescent COVID-19 samples from the United States, Italy and Spain.

The CDR3 extends over 13 amino acids. Germline V gives CDR1 KGHSH, CDR2 LQKENI. Trimming cost V 6 bases and J 6 bases, with 11 bases left between them. Two negative PCRs, clearance, or symptom resolution had been documented for recovered Cohort 3 donors. How the authors handled the data: From reference gene primer amplification, estimates of nucleated cell counts were derived. The method was immunoSEQ multiplex PCR; TCRdb's version includes in-frame clones alone and lacks a portion of them. Clone size and V and J calls were adopted from that table, with D and trimming inferred from the DNA. The table includes a few hundred thousand clones, over 80% detected once.

This TCR came from a woman between 40 and 50 years old who had recovered from COVID-19. The sequencing input was PBMCs or T cells enriched from blood (not recorded which). V usage is TRBV18 and J usage is TRBJ2-2; maybe TRBD1 (6 bases). Written as DNA, the CDR3 is TGTGCCAGCTCTTTACAGGGCCCCGGGGAGCTGTTTTTT. It encodes CASSLQGPGELFF.